The 7 T cell receptor beta chains in this list originate from one sample, sequenced in a study of blood T cell repertoires in COVID-19. The table came from immunoSEQ multiplex PCR; TCRdb's copy has only in-frame clones and leaves some out. The sample records 300,000 to 450,000 clones, around nine tenths being singletons. The sample consisted of PBMCs or T cells enriched from blood (not recorded which). Receptors originate from a woman under 30 who had recovered from COVID-19.

This clone was counted between two and nine times. V and J are TRBV11-2 and TRBJ2-7; TRBD1 matches 7 bases. The germline V gene encodes CDR1 SGHAT and CDR2 FQNNGV. The CDR3 spans 15 residues. J lost 7 bases, V lost 4 bases, and 13 bases had no gene match. CDR3 in amino acids: CASSSPGQPWEEQYF. The CDR3 DNA sequence: TGTGCCAGCAGCTCCCCGGGACAGCCTTGGGAGGAGCAGTACTTC.

The chain recombines TRBV6-2 or TRBV6-3 with TRBJ1-5; no clear D. The CDR3 extends over 13 amino acids. Trimming took 4 bases from V and 8 from J, leaving 12 bases between them. Germline lookup yields CDR1 MNHEY and CDR2 SVGEGT. The CDR3 sequence: CASSSATEEPQHF. The CDR3 bases are TGTGCCAGCAGTTCGGCAACCGAGGAGCCCCAGCATTTT.

The chain joins TRBV5-4 to TRBJ2-7; TRBD1 agrees at 11 bases. Germline CDR1 reads SGHNT; CDR2 reads YYREEE (reference sequence). Trimming removed 0 bases from V and 6 bases from J; junction bases left unmatched: 5. The CDR3 covers 15 residues. CDR3 bases: TGTGCCAGCAGCTTGGGGACAGGGGGCTTTAGCGAGCAGTACTTC. This gives the protein CASSLGTGGFSEQYF.

The chain uses TRBV19 and TRBJ1-4; 7 nucleotides match TRBD1. J was trimmed by 7 bases and V by 4 bases; bases with no gene match: 9. This CDR3 is 15 amino acids long. Germline loops: CDR1 LNHDA, CDR2 SQIVND (reference sequence). CDR3 loop: CASSRDRVEREKLFF. The CDR3 DNA is TGTGCCAGTAGTAGAGACAGGGTGGAGCGTGAAAAACTGTTTTTT.

This rearrangement joins TRBV6-6 to TRBJ1-2, with TRBD1 matching over 9 bases. With V trimmed by 5 bases and J by 8 bases, 12 bases remained unmatched. This CDR3 spans 15 amino acids. Looked up from germline, CDR1 is MNHNY and CDR2 is SVGAGI (reference sequence). The CDR3 spells CASSLDGTGKGGYTF. CDR3 bases: TGTGCCAGCAGTCTTGACGGGACAGGGAAAGGAGGCTACACCTTC.

The chain employs TRBV12-2 and TRBJ1-4. TRBV12-2 is reported as a pseudogene. There are 16 residues in the CDR3. For the CDR3, the DNA is TGTGCAAGTCGCTTAAAGGTTGACATCGGGGGTGAAAAACTGTTTTTT. This encodes CASRLKVDIGGEKLFF.

The V call is TRBV3-1 (or the pseudogene TRBV3-2), the J call TRBJ2-3, with 7 bases lining up with TRBD1. Per the germline V gene, CDR1 is LGHDT and CDR2 is YNNKEL (reference sequence). V lost 2 bases, J lost 0 bases, and 2 bases stayed unmatched. The CDR3 extends over 15 amino acids. The CDR3 reads CASSQWDSSTDTQYF. CDR3 sequence (DNA): TGTGCCAGCAGCCAATGGGACAGTAGCACAGATACGCAGTATTTT.